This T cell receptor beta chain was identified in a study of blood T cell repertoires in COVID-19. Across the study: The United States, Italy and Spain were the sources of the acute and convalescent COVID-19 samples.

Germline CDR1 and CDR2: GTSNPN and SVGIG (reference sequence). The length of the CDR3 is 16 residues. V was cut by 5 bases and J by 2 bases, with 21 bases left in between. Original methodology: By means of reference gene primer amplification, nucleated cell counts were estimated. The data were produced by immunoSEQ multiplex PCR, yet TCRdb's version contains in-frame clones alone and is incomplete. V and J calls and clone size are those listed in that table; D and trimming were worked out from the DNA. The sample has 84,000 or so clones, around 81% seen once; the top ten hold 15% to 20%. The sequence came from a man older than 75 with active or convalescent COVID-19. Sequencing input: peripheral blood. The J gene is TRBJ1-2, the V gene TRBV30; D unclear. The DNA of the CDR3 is TGTGCCTGGGGAGACGGTTCCGTTACGGGGAACTATGGCTACACCTTC. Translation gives CAWGDGSVTGNYGYTF.